These 32 T cell receptor beta chains originate from one sample sequenced in a study of blood T cell repertoires in COVID-19. The repertoire was sequenced with immunoSEQ multiplex PCR; TCRdb's copy has only in-frame clones and lacks some. This sample has 650,000 to 800,000 clones, with about nine tenths found just once. Sequenced sample: peripheral blood. The source of these receptors is a woman between 18 and 30 years old with acute or convalescent COVID-19.

The chain carries TRBV5-6 and TRBJ1-1, with 12 bases that match TRBD1. The CDR3 runs to 16 residues. The trim removed 2 bases at V and 0 bases at J, leaving 2 bases unmatched. The germline gives CDR1 SGHDT, CDR2 YYEEEE. The CDR3 region is CASSFGTGGLNTEAFF. The CDR3 region has the DNA TGTGCCAGCAGCTTTGGGACAGGGGGCTTGAACACTGAAGCTTTCTTT.

This clone showed up just once. The CDR3 loop reads CASSAGGGRETQYF. The DNA for the CDR3 is TGTGCCAGCAGCGCGGGGGGCGGTCGGGAGACCCAGTACTTC. This chain connects TRBV9 to TRBJ2-5; TRBD2 is a possible D gene (7 bases). Trimming left V 3 bases short and J 5 bases short, with 14 bases between. The CDR3 covers 14 residues. CDR1 is SGDLS, CDR2 YYNGEE, per germline.

The chain couples TRBV11-2 to TRBJ1-1; D gene unclear. The germline V and J ends were trimmed by 5 bases and 4 bases, with 11 bases remaining between them. The CDR3 covers 13 residues. CDR1 and CDR2 (germline): SGHAT, FQNNGV. CDR3 loop: CASSPGMATEAFF. DNA of the CDR3: TGTGCCAGCAGCCCCGGGATGGCCACTGAAGCTTTCTTT.

As regards this clone: Distinct nucleotide sequences in the sample also encode this CDR3. The chain joins TRBV6-5 to TRBJ2-1; D gene ambiguous. The germline gives CDR1 MNHEY, CDR2 SVGAGI. The CDR3 is made up of 13 amino acids. Deletions cut 0 bases from V and 5 bases from J, with 5 bases between. The CDR3 loop is CASSYSSDNEQFF. CDR3 sequence (DNA): TGTGCCAGCAGTTACTCGTCGGACAATGAGCAGTTCTTC.

The chain couples TRBV24-1 to TRBJ2-2; 10 bases align to TRBD1. Germline V gene sequence: CDR1 KGHDR, CDR2 SFDVKD. There are 15 residues in the CDR3. Trimming took 7 bases from V and 3 from J; bases not matched to a gene: 4. The CDR3 region has the DNA TGTGCCACCAGACCAGGACAGGGGGACACCGGGGAGCTGTTTTTT. This translates into CATRPGQGDTGELFF.

The chain has TRBV27 and TRBJ1-2; no definite D call. The CDR3 sequence is 13 residues long. Looked up from germline, CDR1 is MNHEY and CDR2 is SMNVEV (reference sequence). V lost 4 bases to trimming and J lost 2 bases, with 8 bases between them. This CDR3 is CASSSGGNYGYTF. The DNA of the CDR3 is TGTGCCAGCAGTTCGGGAGGGAACTATGGCTACACCTTC.

The rearrangement uses TRBV11-1 and TRBJ2-7, with a possible D match to TRBD2 (6 bases). V lost 4 bases to trimming and J lost 4 bases, with 14 bases between them. The germline CDR1 and CDR2 sequences are SGHAT and FQDESV (reference sequence). The CDR3 is made up of 14 amino acids. The CDR3: CASSSRLANYEQYF. The CDR3 DNA is TGTGCCAGCAGCTCGCGGCTAGCGAATTACGAGCAGTACTTC.

This chain's CDR3 is CASSPRGGQYF. CDR3 coding DNA: TGCGCCAGCAGCCCGCGTGGTGGGCAGTACTTC. The gene calls are TRBV5-1 and TRBJ2-7; no reliable D call. This CDR3 comprises 11 residues. CDR1 and CDR2 (germline): SGHRS, YFSETQ. V lost 4 bases to trimming and J lost 9 bases, with 11 bases between them.

This chain uses TRBV19 with TRBJ2-4; 8 nucleotides align to TRBD1. Germline CDR1 LNHDA, CDR2 SQIVND (reference sequence). V gave up 7 bases and J gave up 9 bases; unmatched junction bases: 14. This CDR3 has 15 residues. In nucleotides, the CDR3 is TGTGCCAGTATGCTTTTGGACAGGGCGGATAGCATTCAGTACTTC. This gives the protein CASMLLDRADSIQYF.

This clone appeared a single time. The chain is built from TRBV7-9 and TRBJ2-7, with 9 bases aligning to TRBD2. This CDR3 contains 15 residues. The trim removed 1 base at V and 6 bases at J, leaving 7 bases unmatched. Germline V gives CDR1 SEHNR, CDR2 FQNEAQ (reference sequence). The CDR3 loop is CASSLGASGASEQYF. The CDR3 DNA reads TGTGCCAGCAGCTTAGGGGCTAGCGGGGCCTCCGAGCAGTACTTC.

V usage is TRBV6-5 and J usage is TRBJ2-7; TRBD1 agrees at 8 bases. CDR3 length: 14 residues. The V segment lost 5 bases and the J segment 2 bases; nucleotides outside the gene matches: 5. In germline, CDR1 is MNHEY, CDR2 SVGAGI. CDR3 bases: TGTGCCAGCAGTACGGACAGGGCTACCTACGAGCAGTACTTC. This gives the protein CASSTDRATYEQYF.

The table lists this clone with a count of one. CDR3 nucleotides: TGTGCCTGGAGTGTTTATCCCGGGACAGCTAGCCAAGAGACCCAGTACTTC. Its protein is CAWSVYPGTASQETQYF. This chain joins TRBV30 and TRBJ2-5; 7 bases match TRBD1. V gave up 0 bases and J gave up 1 base; unmatched junction bases: 11. Germline CDR1 reads GTSNPN; CDR2 reads SVGIG (reference sequence). This CDR3 is built from 17 residues.

This chain links TRBV4-3 with TRBJ2-1; 7 bases map to TRBD2. J was trimmed by 6 bases and V by 1 base; bases with no gene match: 12. Germline CDR1 LGHNA, CDR2 YSLEER. CDR3 length equals 17 residues. For the CDR3, the DNA is TGCGCCAGCAGCCAAGGTAGTCGGACTAGGGTCCCCAATGAGCAGTTCTTC. It yields the protein CASSQGSRTRVPNEQFF.

V usage is TRBV11-3 and J usage is TRBJ2-1; 7 positions match TRBD2. The trim removed 5 bases at V and 4 bases at J, leaving 8 bases unmatched. This CDR3 has 15 residues. Germline-derived CDR1 and CDR2 are SGHNT and YENEEA. The CDR3 nucleotides are TGTGCCAGCAGCCCAATGCGGGGGTGGTACAATGAGCAGTTCTTC. Residues: CASSPMRGWYNEQFF.

The genes are TRBV9 and TRBJ1-3; possibly TRBD1 for D (6 bases). The germline V and J ends were trimmed by 4 bases and 0 bases, with 14 bases remaining between them. Germline CDR1 and CDR2: SGDLS and YYNGEE. The CDR3 spans 16 residues. CDR3 nucleotide sequence: TGTGCCAGCAGCCCAGGGGAGGGGAACTCTGGAAACACCATATATTTT. Translating gives CASSPGEGNSGNTIYF. Full variable domain (rest looked up from reference TRBV9 and TRBJ1-3): DSGVTQTPKHLITATGQRVTLRCSPRSGDLSVYWYQQSLDQGLQFLIQYYNGEERAKGNILERFSAQQFPDLHSELNLSSLELGDSALYFCASSPGEGNSGNTIYFGEGSWLTVV.

The chain carries TRBV2 and TRBJ1-3, with 7 positions matching TRBD1. The germline V gene has CDR1 SNHLY and CDR2 FYNNEI. The J segment lost 4 bases and the V segment lost 6 bases, leaving 9 bases of the junction unmatched. The length of the CDR3 is 15 residues. In nucleotides, the CDR3 is TGTGCCAGCAGGGGACAGATTTTGAGAGGAAACACCATATATTTT. This translates into CASRGQILRGNTIYF.

The chain uses TRBV21-1 and TRBJ1-2; TRBD1 is taken as the D call from the table, unchecked against the DNA. TRBV21-1 is flagged as a pseudogene. This CDR3 is 15 amino acids long. As DNA, the CDR3 is TGTGCCAGCAGCAAAGAAGTGGCAGGATACTATGGCTACACCTTC. The encoded protein is CASSKEVAGYYGYTF.

The genes are TRBV6-6 and TRBJ1-1, with a weak D call TRBD1 (6 bases). Trimming pared 5 bases from V and 6 bases from J, leaving 19 bases between. This CDR3 has 15 amino acids. The germline V gene encodes CDR1 MNHNY and CDR2 SVGAGI (reference sequence). CDR3 in DNA: TGTGCCAGCAGTCCCTGGGGGGGCAGGGGAGCTGAAGCTTTCTTT. It yields the protein CASSPWGGRGAEAFF.

This clone was seen a single time. The J gene is TRBJ1-2, the V gene TRBV28, with D maybe TRBD1 (5 bases). The V gene lost 10 bases and the J gene lost 6 bases, with 18 bases spanning the gap. CDR1 and CDR2 (germline): MDHEN, SYDVKM. There are 13 residues in the CDR3. As DNA, the CDR3 is TGTGCCATCAGGGACTCCCCCCCTCATGGCTACACCTTC. Translating it yields CAIRDSPPHGYTF.

The V gene is TRBV6-5, the J gene TRBJ2-7; D is ambiguous. The CDR3 runs to 14 residues. Germline-derived CDR1 and CDR2 are MNHEY and SVGAGI. V lost 6 bases and J 1 base, leaving 13 bases between the germline ends. This CDR3 is CASRPSFGSYEQYF. DNA of the CDR3: TGTGCCAGCAGACCTTCCTTCGGGTCCTACGAGCAGTACTTC.

With regard to this clone: This sample also contains other DNA sequences that code for the same CDR3. This chain links TRBV4-3 with TRBJ1-1; D gene ambiguous. CDR1 is LGHNA, CDR2 YSLEER, per germline. CDR3 length equals 14 residues. V lost 1 base and J lost 1, with 7 bases in between. Here the CDR3 DNA reads TGCGCCAGCAGCCAAGGCCGGGGGAACACTGAAGCTTTCTTT. Residues: CASSQGRGNTEAFF.

This chain connects TRBV18 to TRBJ1-1; TRBD1 might be the D (5 bases). The ends were cut back, 0 bases at V and 0 bases at J, with 8 bases in the middle. Germline V gene lookup returns CDR1 KGHSH and CDR2 LQKENI. The CDR3 loop spans 15 amino acids. The CDR3 region is CASSPPRQMNTEAFF. For the CDR3, the DNA is TGTGCCAGCTCACCACCACGACAGATGAACACTGAAGCTTTCTTT. The whole variable domain, remainder taken from reference TRBV18 and TRBJ1-1, is NAGVMQNPRHLVRRRGQEARLRCSPMKGHSHVYWYRQLPEEGLKFMVYLQKENIIDESGMPKERFSAEFPKEGPSILRIQQVVRGDSAAYFCASSPPRQMNTEAFFGQGTRLTVV.

The DNA of the CDR3 is TGTGCCAGCAGTTTCGGACAGGGGGCCCACGAGCAGTACTTC. Protein product: CASSFGQGAHEQYF. The rearrangement links TRBV27 to TRBJ2-7; TRBD1 aligns across 11 bases. V shed 3 bases, J shed 5 bases, and the junction held 3 bases outside the gene matches. Germline CDR1 reads MNHEY; CDR2 reads SMNVEV (reference sequence). The CDR3 is 14 amino acids.

The sample holds a few counts of this clone. CDR3 sequence: CASSSLGSRGNEQYF. The DNA for the CDR3 is TGTGCCAGTAGTAGCCTGGGCTCCAGGGGGAACGAGCAGTACTTC. V is TRBV19 and J is TRBJ2-7, with TRBD1 matching 7 bases. CDR3 size: 15 residues. V lost 4 bases to trimming and J lost 5 bases; unmatched junction nucleotides: 11. Germline V gives CDR1 LNHDA, CDR2 SQIVND (reference sequence).

J is TRBJ2-1 and V is TRBV7-6, with 12 bases matching TRBD2. This CDR3 comprises 14 residues. The germline CDR1 and CDR2 sequences are SGHVS and FNYEAQ. V was pared by 8 bases and J by 9 bases, with 8 bases of the junction left unmatched. CDR3 nucleotide sequence: TGTGCCAGCCAACCTAGCGGGGGGGCCGGTGAGCAGTTCTTC. Residues: CASQPSGGAGEQFF. Supplemented by reference TRBV7-6 and TRBJ2-1, the full variable domain reads GAGVSQSPRYKVTKRGQDVALRCDPISGHVSLYWYRQALGQGPEFLTYFNYEAQQDKSGLPNDRFSAERPEGSISTLTIQRTEQRDSAMYRCASQPSGGAGEQFFGPGTRLTVL.

V and J are TRBV29-1 and TRBJ2-3; TRBD2 matches at 14 bases. Germline CDR1 reads SQVTM; CDR2 reads ANQGSEA. J gave up 7 bases and V 4 bases, and 7 bases lay outside the gene matches. The CDR3 spans 15 residues. The CDR3 reads CSVGIRTSGGNTQYF. The CDR3 DNA follows: TGCAGCGTTGGGATACGGACTAGCGGGGGGAATACGCAGTATTTT.

This clone was recorded a few times. The chain carries TRBV4-1 and TRBJ1-2; tentative D call: TRBD1 (6 bases). The CDR3 contains 15 residues. The V end was cut by 2 bases, the J end by 5 bases, with 15 bases between. The germline gives CDR1 MGHRA, CDR2 YSYEKL. Here the CDR3 DNA reads TGCGCCAGCAGCCAATTTACTCCGGGACATTATGGCTACACCTTC. Residues: CASSQFTPGHYGYTF.

The CDR3: CASRGTGGGNEQFF. CDR3 sequence (DNA): TGTGCCAGCAGAGGCACAGGGGGCGGGAATGAGCAGTTCTTC. The chain carries TRBV6-5 and TRBJ2-1, with 9 bases aligning to TRBD1. The CDR3 contains 14 residues. Looked up from germline, CDR1 is MNHEY and CDR2 is SVGAGI. The V segment lost 6 bases and the J segment 7 bases; nucleotides outside the gene matches: 7.

The chain couples TRBV4-3 to TRBJ1-2; D call uncertain. The CDR3 has 14 residues. Germline loops: CDR1 LGHNA, CDR2 YSLEER. With 3 bases removed from V and 4 bases from J, the gap between germline ends came to 12 bases. The CDR3, as DNA: TGCGCCAGCAGCCAGGGAAAACGGGGCTATGGCTACACCTTC. This encodes CASSQGKRGYGYTF.

The gene calls are TRBV9 and TRBJ1-3; 8 bases fit TRBD1. This CDR3 is 16 amino acids long. The V gene end was trimmed by 4 bases and the J gene end by 8 bases; junction bases not matched to a gene: 14. Looked up from germline, CDR1 is SGDLS and CDR2 is YYNGEE. The CDR3 DNA follows: TGTGCCAGCAGCCCTTACTTCATGGGACAGGAGGACACCATATATTTT. This encodes CASSPYFMGQEDTIYF.

V usage is TRBV7-9 and J usage is TRBJ2-7; maybe TRBD1 (6 bases). Germline values: CDR1 SEHNR, CDR2 FQNEAQ (reference sequence). The V gene lost 4 bases and the J gene lost 3 bases, with 13 bases spanning the gap. This CDR3 contains 14 residues. The CDR3 is CASSSGQSLYEQYF. CDR3 coding DNA: TGTGCCAGCAGCTCCGGACAGTCACTCTACGAGCAGTACTTC.

The genes are TRBV24-1 and TRBJ2-3; possible D gene TRBD1, 5 bases. The CDR3 runs 14 residues. The V gene's germline CDR1 is KGHDR and CDR2 SFDVKD. V lost 0 bases and J lost 6, with 9 bases in between. CDR3 protein: CATSDLPAGDTQYF. CDR3 nucleotide sequence: TGTGCCACCAGTGATTTGCCAGCAGGGGATACGCAGTATTTT.